This T cell receptor beta chain is drawn from a study of T-cell memory formation after mild COVID-19. Study conclusions and caveats: Contracting CD8+ clones were enriched in EMRA, CD4+ mainly in CM and EM. Several responding clones turned up in pre-infection memory, indicating that cross-reactive memory may have taken part.

This clonotype was counted a few times. No antigen is known for it. The V gene end was trimmed by 4 bases and the J gene end by 5 bases; junction bases not matched to a gene: 8. CDR1 is MNHNY and CDR2 is SVGAGI in the germline V gene (reference sequence). The CDR3 covers 14 residues. Researchers used 5'RACE with constant-segment primers to make TCR alpha and TCR beta cDNA libraries that carry sample barcodes and UMIs. TCRdb ran MiXCR on the 5' RACE reads and lists one entry per CDR3 protein. The repertoire holds tens of thousands of distinct CDR3 sequences, with more than 20% as singletons. V is TRBV6-6 and J is TRBJ2-7; 7 bases match TRBD1. The origin of this receptor is a man aged 18 to 29 who had mild COVID-19 (a few samples of this study predate the infection). Cell type and time point are not known. Sequenced input: PBMCs or a T cell subset sorted from them (not recorded which). DNA for the CDR3: TGTGCCAGCAGTTTCGGGACAGTGGGTAACGAGCAGTACTTC. It encodes CASSFGTVGNEQYF.